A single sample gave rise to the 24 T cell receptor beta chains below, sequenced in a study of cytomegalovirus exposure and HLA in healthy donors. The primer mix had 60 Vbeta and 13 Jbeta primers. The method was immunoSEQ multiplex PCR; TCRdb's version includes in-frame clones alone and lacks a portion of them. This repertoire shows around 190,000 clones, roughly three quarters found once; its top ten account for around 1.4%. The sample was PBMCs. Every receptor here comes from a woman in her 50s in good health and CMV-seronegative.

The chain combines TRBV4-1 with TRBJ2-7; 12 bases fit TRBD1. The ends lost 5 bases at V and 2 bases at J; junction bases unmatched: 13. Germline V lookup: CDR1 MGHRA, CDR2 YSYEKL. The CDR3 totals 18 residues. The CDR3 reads CASSEGQGAAGGPYEQYF. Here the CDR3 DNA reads TGCGCCAGCAGCGAGGGACAGGGGGCGGCGGGAGGTCCCTACGAGCAGTACTTC.

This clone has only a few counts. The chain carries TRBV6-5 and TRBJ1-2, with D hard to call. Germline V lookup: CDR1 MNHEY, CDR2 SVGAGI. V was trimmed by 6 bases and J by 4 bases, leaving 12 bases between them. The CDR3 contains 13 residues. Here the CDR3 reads CASSSDSIYGYTF. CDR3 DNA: TGTGCCAGCAGCTCCGACTCAATCTATGGCTACACCTTC.

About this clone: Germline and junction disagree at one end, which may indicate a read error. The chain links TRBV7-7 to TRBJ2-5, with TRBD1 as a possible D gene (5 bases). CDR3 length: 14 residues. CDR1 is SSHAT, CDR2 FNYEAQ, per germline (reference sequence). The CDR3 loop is CASSLTGPQETQYF. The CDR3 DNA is TGTGCTAGCAGCTTAACAGGACCTCAAGAGACCCAGTACTTC.

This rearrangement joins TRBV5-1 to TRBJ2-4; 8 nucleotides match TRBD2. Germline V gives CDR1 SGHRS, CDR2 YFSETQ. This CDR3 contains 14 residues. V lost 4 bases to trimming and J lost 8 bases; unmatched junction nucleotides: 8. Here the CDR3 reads CASSPGGNRDIQYF. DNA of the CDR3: TGCGCCAGCAGCCCGGGGGGGAACCGGGACATTCAGTACTTC. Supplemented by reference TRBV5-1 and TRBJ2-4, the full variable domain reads KAGVTQTPRYLIKTRGQQVTLSCSPISGHRSVSWYQQTPGQGLQFLFEYFSETQRNKGNFPGRFSGRQFSNSRSEMNVSTLELGDSALYLCASSPGGNRDIQYFGAGTRLSVL.

The CDR3 nucleotides are TGTGCCAGCAGCTTGGACAGGGGGGCCGGTGGCTACACCTTC. Translated, it gives CASSLDRGAGGYTF. The J gene is TRBJ1-2, the V gene TRBV7-2, with 10 bases matching TRBD1. Germline loops: CDR1 SGHTA, CDR2 FQGNSA. This CDR3 comprises 14 residues. V was pared by 3 bases and J by 7 bases, with 5 bases of the junction left unmatched.

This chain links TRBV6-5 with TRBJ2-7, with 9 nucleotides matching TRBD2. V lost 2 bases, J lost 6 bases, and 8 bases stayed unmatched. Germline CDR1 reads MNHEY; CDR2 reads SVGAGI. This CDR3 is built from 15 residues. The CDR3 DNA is TGTGCCAGCAGTTACGAGGGGACTAGCATCGGCGAGCAGTACTTC. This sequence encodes CASSYEGTSIGEQYF.

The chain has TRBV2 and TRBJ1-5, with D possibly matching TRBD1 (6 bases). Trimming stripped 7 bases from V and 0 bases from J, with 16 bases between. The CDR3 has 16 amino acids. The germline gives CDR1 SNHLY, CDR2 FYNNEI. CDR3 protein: CASKKRGGYSNQPQHF. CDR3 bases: TGTGCCAGCAAAAAAAGGGGGGGGTATAGCAATCAGCCCCAGCATTTT.

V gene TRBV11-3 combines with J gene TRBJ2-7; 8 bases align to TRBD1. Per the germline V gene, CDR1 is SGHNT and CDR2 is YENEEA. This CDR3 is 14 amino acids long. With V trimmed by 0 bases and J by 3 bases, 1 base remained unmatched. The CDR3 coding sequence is TGTGCCAGCAGCTTAGATGGACAGGGCTACGAGCAGTACTTC. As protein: CASSLDGQGYEQYF.

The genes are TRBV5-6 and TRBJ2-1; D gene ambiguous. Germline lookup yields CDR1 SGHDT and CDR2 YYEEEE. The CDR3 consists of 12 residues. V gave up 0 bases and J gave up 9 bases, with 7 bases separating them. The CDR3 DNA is TGTGCCAGCAGCTTGGTCGGTTCTGAGCAGTTCTTC. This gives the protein CASSLVGSEQFF. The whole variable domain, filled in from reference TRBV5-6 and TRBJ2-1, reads DAGVTQSPTHLIKTRGQQVTLRCSPKSGHDTVSWYQQALGQGPQFIFQYYEEEERQRGNFPDRFSGHQFPNYSSELNVNALLLGDSALYLCASSLVGSEQFFGPGTRLTVL.

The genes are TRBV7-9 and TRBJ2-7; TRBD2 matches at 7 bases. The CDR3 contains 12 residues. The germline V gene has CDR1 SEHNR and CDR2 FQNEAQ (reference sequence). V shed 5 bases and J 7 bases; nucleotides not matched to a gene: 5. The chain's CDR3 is CASSPKRGEQYF. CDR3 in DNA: TGTGCCAGCAGCCCGAAGCGGGGAGAGCAGTACTTC. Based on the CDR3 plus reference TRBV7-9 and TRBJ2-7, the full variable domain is DTGVSQNPRHKITKRGQNVTFRCDPISEHNRLYWYRQTLGQGPEFLTYFQNEAQLEKSRLLSDRFSAERPKGSFSTLEIQRTEQGDSAMYLCASSPKRGEQYFGPGTRLTVT.

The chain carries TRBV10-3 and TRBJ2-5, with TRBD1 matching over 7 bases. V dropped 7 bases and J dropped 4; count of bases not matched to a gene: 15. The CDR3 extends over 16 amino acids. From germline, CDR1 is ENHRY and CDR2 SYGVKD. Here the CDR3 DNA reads TGTGCCATCATCCCTCCTCTACAGGGGAAAGGAGAGACCCAGTACTTC. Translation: CAIIPPLQGKGETQYF.

CDR3 protein: CATSTGTGANTGELFF. CDR3 DNA sequence: TGTGCCACCAGCACCGGGACAGGGGCGAACACCGGGGAGCTGTTTTTT. The chain has TRBV15 and TRBJ2-2; TRBD1 matches 10 bases. V lost 4 bases and J lost 0; bases outside the gene matches: 2. The CDR3 has 16 residues. Germline V CDR1 and CDR2: LNHNV, YYDKDF (reference sequence).

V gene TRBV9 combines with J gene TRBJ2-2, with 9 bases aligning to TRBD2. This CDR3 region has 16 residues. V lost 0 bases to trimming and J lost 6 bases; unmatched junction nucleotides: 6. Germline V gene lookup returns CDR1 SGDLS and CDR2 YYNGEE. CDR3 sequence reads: CASSVGVAGAAGELFF. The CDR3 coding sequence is TGTGCCAGCAGCGTAGGTGTAGCGGGAGCGGCCGGGGAGCTGTTTTTT.

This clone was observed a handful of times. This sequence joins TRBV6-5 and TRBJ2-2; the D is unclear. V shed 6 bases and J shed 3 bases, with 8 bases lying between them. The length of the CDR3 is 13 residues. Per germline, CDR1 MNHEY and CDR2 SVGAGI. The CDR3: CASRATDTGELFF. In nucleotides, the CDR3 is TGTGCCAGCAGGGCAACCGACACCGGGGAGCTGTTTTTT.

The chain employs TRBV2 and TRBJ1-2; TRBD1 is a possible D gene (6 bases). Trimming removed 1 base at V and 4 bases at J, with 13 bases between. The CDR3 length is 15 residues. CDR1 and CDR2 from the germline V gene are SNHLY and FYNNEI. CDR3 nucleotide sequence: TGTGCCAGCAGTGAAGGACAGGAGCTATTCTATGGCTACACCTTC. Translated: CASSEGQELFYGYTF. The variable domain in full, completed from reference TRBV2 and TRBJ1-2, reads EPEVTQTPSHQVTQMGQEVILRCVPISNHLYFYWYRQILGQKVEFLVSFYNNEISEKSEIFDDQFSVERPDGSNFTLKIRSTKLEDSAMYFCASSEGQELFYGYTFGSGTRLTVV.

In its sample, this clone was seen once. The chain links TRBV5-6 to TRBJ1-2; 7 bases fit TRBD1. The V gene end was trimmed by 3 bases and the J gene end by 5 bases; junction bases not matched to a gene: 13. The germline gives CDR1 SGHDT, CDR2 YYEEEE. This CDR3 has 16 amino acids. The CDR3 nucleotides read TGTGCCAGCAGCTGGGGGGTGGGGACAGCCGTTTATGGCTACACCTTC. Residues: CASSWGVGTAVYGYTF.

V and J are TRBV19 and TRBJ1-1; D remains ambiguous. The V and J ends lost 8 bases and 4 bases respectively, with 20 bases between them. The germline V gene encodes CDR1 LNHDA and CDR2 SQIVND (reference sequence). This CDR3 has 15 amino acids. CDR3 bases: TGTGCCAGTTCCTATAGAGTGGCAGGAGGCACTGAAGCTTTCTTT. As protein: CASSYRVAGGTEAFF.

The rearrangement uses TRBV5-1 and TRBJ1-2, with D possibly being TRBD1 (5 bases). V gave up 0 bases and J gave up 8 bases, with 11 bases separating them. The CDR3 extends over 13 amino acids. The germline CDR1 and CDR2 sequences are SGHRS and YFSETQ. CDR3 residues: CASSLVPGRGYTF. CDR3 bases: TGCGCCAGCAGCTTGGTCCCAGGGCGAGGCTACACCTTC.

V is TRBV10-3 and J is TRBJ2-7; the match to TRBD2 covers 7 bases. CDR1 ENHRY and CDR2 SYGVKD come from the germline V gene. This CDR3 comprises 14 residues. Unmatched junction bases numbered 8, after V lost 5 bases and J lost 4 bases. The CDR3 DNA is TGTGCCATCAGTCCAAGCGGGGTACGGTACGAGCAGTACTTC. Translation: CAISPSGVRYEQYF.

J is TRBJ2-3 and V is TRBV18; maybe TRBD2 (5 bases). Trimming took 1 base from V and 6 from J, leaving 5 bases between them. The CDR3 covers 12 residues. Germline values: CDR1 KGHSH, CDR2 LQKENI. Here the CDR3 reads CASSPRRDTQYF. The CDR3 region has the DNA TGTGCCAGCTCACCACGGAGGGATACGCAGTATTTT. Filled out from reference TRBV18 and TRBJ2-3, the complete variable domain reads NAGVMQNPRHLVRRRGQEARLRCSPMKGHSHVYWYRQLPEEGLKFMVYLQKENIIDESGMPKERFSAEFPKEGPSILRIQQVVRGDSAAYFCASSPRRDTQYFGPGTRLTVL.

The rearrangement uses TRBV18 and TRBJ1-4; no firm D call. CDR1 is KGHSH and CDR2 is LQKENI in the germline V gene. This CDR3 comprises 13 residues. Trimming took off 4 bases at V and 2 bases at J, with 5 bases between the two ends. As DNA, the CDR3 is TGTGCCAGCTCACGGAGCACTAATGAAAAACTGTTTTTT. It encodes CASSRSTNEKLFF.

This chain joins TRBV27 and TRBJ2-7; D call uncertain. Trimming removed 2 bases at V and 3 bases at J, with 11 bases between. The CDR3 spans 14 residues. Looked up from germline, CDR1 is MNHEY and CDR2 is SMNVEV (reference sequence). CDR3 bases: TGTGCCAGCAGTTTAGGTCGAGGTGGCTACGAGCAGTACTTC. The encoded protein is CASSLGRGGYEQYF.

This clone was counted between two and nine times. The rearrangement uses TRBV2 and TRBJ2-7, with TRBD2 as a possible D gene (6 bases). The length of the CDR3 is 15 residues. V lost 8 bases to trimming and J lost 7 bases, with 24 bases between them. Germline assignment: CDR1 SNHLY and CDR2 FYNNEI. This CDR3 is CASSRASGSLDEQYF. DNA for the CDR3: TGTGCCAGCTCGAGGGCCTCCGGGAGCCTCGATGAGCAGTACTTC.

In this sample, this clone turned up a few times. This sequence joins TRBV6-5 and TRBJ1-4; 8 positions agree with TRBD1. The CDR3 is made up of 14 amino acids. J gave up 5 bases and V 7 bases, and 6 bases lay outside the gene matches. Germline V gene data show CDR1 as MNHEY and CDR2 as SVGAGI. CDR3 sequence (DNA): TGTGCCAGCACCCGGACAGGGTTAAATGAAAAACTGTTTTTT. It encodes CASTRTGLNEKLFF.